What follows describes a single TCR beta chain. Its antigen is as yet unknown. The data stem from a study of T-cell memory formation after mild COVID-19. About the research overall: TCR clusters were mostly donor specific. Study-wide points: Memory from before infection featured some responding clones, which suggests cross-reactive memory joined. SARS-CoV-2 specificity was not confirmed for second-wave clones peaking on day 37.

Germline lookup yields CDR1 MNHNS and CDR2 SASEGT. This CDR3 comprises 17 residues. J was trimmed by 7 bases and V by 3 bases; bases with no gene match: 14. After 5'RACE with constant-segment primers, TCR alpha and TCR beta cDNA libraries carrying sample barcodes and UMIs were obtained. TCRdb re-derived calls from the 5' RACE reads in MiXCR, one entry per CDR3 protein. The sample has about 440,000 distinct CDR3 sequences, around 20% seen once; the top ten hold approximately 8.4%. This clonotype was obtained from an adult woman who had mild COVID-19 (a few samples of this study predate the infection). Cell type and time point are not known. Sequenced input: PBMCs or a T cell subset sorted from them (not recorded which). The chain links TRBV6-1 to TRBJ2-5, with TRBD2 matching 10 bases. CDR3 residues: CASSDQPGLARVGTQYF. CDR3 nucleotides: TGTGCCAGCAGTGACCAACCGGGACTAGCGAGAGTAGGGACCCAGTACTTC.